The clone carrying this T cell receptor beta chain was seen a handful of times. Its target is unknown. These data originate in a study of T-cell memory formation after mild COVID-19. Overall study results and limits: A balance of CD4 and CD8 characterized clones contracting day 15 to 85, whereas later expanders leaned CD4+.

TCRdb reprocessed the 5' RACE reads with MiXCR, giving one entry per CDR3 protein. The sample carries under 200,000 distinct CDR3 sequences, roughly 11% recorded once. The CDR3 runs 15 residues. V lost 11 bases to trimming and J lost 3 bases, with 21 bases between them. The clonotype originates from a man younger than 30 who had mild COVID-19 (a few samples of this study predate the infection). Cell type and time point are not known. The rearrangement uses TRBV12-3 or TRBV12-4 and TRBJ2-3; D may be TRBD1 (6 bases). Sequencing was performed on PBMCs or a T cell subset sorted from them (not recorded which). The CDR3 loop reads CALKRFGTKTDTQYF. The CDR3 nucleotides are TGTGCCCTCAAGCGGTTCGGGACAAAGACAGATACGCAGTATTTT.